This T cell receptor (beta chain) was recorded in a study of T cells in Graves' hyperthyroidism and ophthalmopathy. Amplified TCR beta CDR3 regions derived from RNA transcripts. The study used the HTBI primer set for a first-round RT-PCR of the TCR CDR3. TCRdb reprocessed the multiplex PCR reads with MiXCR, giving one entry per CDR3 protein. Among around 620,000 distinct CDR3 sequences listed, around 15% were seen once. What was sequenced was blood. This TCR was recovered from a woman aged 30 to 39 with Graves' hyperthyroidism.

The CDR3, as DNA: TGTGCCAGCAGGGAAACTAGGAACACCGGGGAGCTGTTTTTT. Protein product: CASRETRNTGELFF. The rearrangement uses TRBV5-4 and TRBJ2-2; TRBD2 is a possible D gene (5 bases). V gave up 5 bases and J gave up 1 base, with 9 bases separating them. This CDR3 has 14 residues. Germline loops: CDR1 SGHNT, CDR2 YYREEE (reference sequence).